A single sample gave rise to the 21 T cell receptor beta chains below, sequenced in a study of identical twins. TCRdb recomputed calls from the 5' RACE reads with MiXCR, one row per CDR3 protein. The repertoire has 250,000 or so distinct CDR3 sequences, about 12% of them found once; the top ten carry 4% to 5%. These records were also assigned to another study, of yellow fever vaccine responses in identical twins.

The sample consisted of memory (CD45RO+) T cells sorted from blood. Receptors originate from a woman aged 18-29 years in good health.

Note on this clonotype: A much bigger clone sits one base away, suggesting this may be a read error. This chain uses TRBV20-1 with TRBJ2-7; D may be TRBD2 (6 bases). This CDR3 contains 15 residues. Germline V CDR1 and CDR2: DFQATT, SNEGSKA (reference sequence). This chain's CDR3 is CSARSGLTGTYEKYF. The CDR3 DNA is TGCAGTGCTAGGAGCGGGTTGACTGGCACCTACGAGAAGTACTTC.

In this sample, this clonotype turned up a few times. The CDR3 protein is CASSLGAAGGGETQYF. The CDR3 nucleotides are TGTGCCAGCAGCTTGGGGGCAGCGGGAGGAGGGGAGACCCAGTACTTC. The rearrangement joins TRBV7-2 to TRBJ2-5; 9 bases are shared with TRBD2. This CDR3 has 16 residues. The V segment lost 3 bases and the J segment 5 bases; nucleotides outside the gene matches: 10. Germline V gene lookup returns CDR1 SGHTA and CDR2 FQGNSA. Full variable domain (missing parts from reference TRBV7-2 and TRBJ2-5): GAGVSQSPSNKVTEKGKDVELRCDPISGHTALYWYRQSLGQGLEFLIYFQGNSAPDKSGLPSDRFSAERTGGSVSTLTIQRTQQEDSAVYLCASSLGAAGGGETQYFGPGTRLLVL.

Only one count was recorded for this clonotype. The chain carries TRBV4-2 and TRBJ2-3; D gene unclear. V was trimmed by 5 bases and J by 0 bases, leaving 15 bases between them. The CDR3 has 16 residues. Germline CDR1 LGHNA, CDR2 YNFKEQ. The CDR3 DNA reads TGTGCCAGCAGCAAGGATGGTACGACTAGCACAGATACGCAGTATTTT. Translation: CASSKDGTTSTDTQYF.

This clonotype was seen many times. The chain employs TRBV25-1 and TRBJ2-3; perhaps TRBD1 as D (5 bases). This CDR3 contains 14 residues. V lost 3 bases and J 4 bases, leaving 11 bases between the germline ends. Germline CDR1 MGHDK, CDR2 SYGVNS. The CDR3 DNA reads as TGTGCCAGCAGTGAGTCCAGGGTGGCAGATACGCAGTATTTT. Translating it yields CASSESRVADTQYF. The full variable domain, completed using reference TRBV25-1 and TRBJ2-3, is EADIYQTPRYLVIGTGKKITLECSQTMGHDKMYWYQQDPGMELHLIHYSYGVNSTEKGDLSSESTVSRIRTEHFPLTLESARPSHTSQYLCASSESRVADTQYFGPGTRLTVL.

The table lists this clonotype with a few counts. This chain connects TRBV2 to TRBJ2-1; 8 bases match TRBD1. From germline, CDR1 is SNHLY and CDR2 FYNNEI. The length of the CDR3 is 13 residues. The V and J ends lost 6 bases and 6 bases, in that order; junction bases with no gene match: 4. CDR3 amino acids: CASSPDRVNEQFF. The CDR3 bases are TGTGCCAGCAGCCCGGACAGGGTCAATGAGCAGTTCTTC.

This clonotype was observed a handful of times. The V and J genes are TRBV28 and TRBJ2-7; 7 positions match TRBD1. This CDR3 is 16 amino acids long. V gave up 6 bases and J gave up 2 bases; unmatched junction bases: 13. Germline V gives CDR1 MDHEN, CDR2 SYDVKM. The CDR3 DNA reads as TGTGCCAGCAGGCGCGCCGGGACAGCCAAAACCTACGAGCAGTACTTC. It codes for CASRRAGTAKTYEQYF.

The chain joins TRBV6-2 or TRBV6-3 to TRBJ2-1, with D hard to call. CDR3 length: 15 amino acids. The V end lost 2 bases, the J end lost 4 bases, and 12 bases lay between the germline ends. Germline-derived CDR1 and CDR2 are MNHEY and SVGEGT. As DNA, the CDR3 is TGTGCCAGCAGTTACCCCAAAAACAGATACAATGAGCAGTTCTTC. This codes for CASSYPKNRYNEQFF.

Here the CDR3 DNA reads TGCGCCAGCAGCTTAGGTGGGGACAGGGCACACGAGCAGTACTTC. Its translation is CASSLGGDRAHEQYF. The V call is TRBV5-1, the J call TRBJ2-7; 9 nucleotides line up with TRBD1. This CDR3 spans 15 amino acids. The V segment lost 2 bases and the J segment 5 bases; nucleotides outside the gene matches: 8. Germline CDR1 is SGHRS and CDR2 is YFSETQ.

CDR3 DNA: TGTGCCAGCAGTTTACTTGGGGCAGGTACAGATACGCAGTATTTT. Translating it yields CASSLLGAGTDTQYF. The V call is TRBV6-5, the J call TRBJ2-3, with D possibly being TRBD1 (5 bases). Trimming took 4 bases from V and 3 from J, leaving 14 bases between them. The CDR3 contains 15 residues. The germline V gene encodes CDR1 MNHEY and CDR2 SVGAGI.

This clonotype was counted ten times or more. The chain has TRBV7-9 and TRBJ1-2; D is undetermined. The V end was cut by 1 base, the J end by 8 bases, with 8 bases between. From germline, CDR1 is SEHNR and CDR2 FQNEAQ (reference sequence). The CDR3 spans 12 residues. The CDR3, as DNA: TGTGCCAGCAGCTTAGAACGGATCGGCTACACCTTC. Its protein is CASSLERIGYTF.

In its sample, this clonotype was seen many times. The rearrangement joins TRBV12-3 or TRBV12-4 to TRBJ2-1; a weak D match, TRBD1 (5 bases). V shed 6 bases and J shed 4 bases, with 13 bases lying between them. The CDR3 consists of 14 residues. The CDR3 region has the DNA TGTGCCAGCAGCCTATCGACAGTTTACAATGAGCAGTTCTTC. Protein sequence: CASSLSTVYNEQFF.

The chain has TRBV5-1 and TRBJ1-2, with 8 bases aligning to TRBD1. J gave up 8 bases and V 3 bases, and 12 bases lay outside the gene matches. Germline lookup yields CDR1 SGHRS and CDR2 YFSETQ. The CDR3 length is 15 residues. The CDR3 nucleotides read TGCGCCAGCAGCTATTCTGGAGCAGGGGGCGACGGCTACACCTTC. Translating gives CASSYSGAGGDGYTF.

The chain has TRBV4-2 and TRBJ2-3, with D tentatively TRBD2 (6 bases). CDR1 is LGHNA, CDR2 YNFKEQ, per germline. The CDR3 has 18 amino acids. V was shortened by 1 base and J by 4 bases, with 21 bases between the two germline ends. CDR3 in amino acids: CASSQGSVLAVRADTQYF. Written as DNA, the CDR3 is TGTGCCAGCAGCCAAGGCTCAGTTTTAGCGGTACGAGCAGATACGCAGTATTTT.

Ten or more counts support this clonotype. The chain couples TRBV7-2 to TRBJ2-1; 13 positions match TRBD2. Trimming removed 5 bases from V and 4 bases from J; junction bases left unmatched: 2. CDR1 SGHTA and CDR2 FQGNSA come from the germline V gene. The CDR3 has 15 residues. The DNA for the CDR3 is TGTGCCAGCAGCCAGGGACTAGCGGGGTACAATGAGCAGTTCTTC. Amino acid sequence: CASSQGLAGYNEQFF. The whole variable domain, filled in from reference TRBV7-2 and TRBJ2-1, reads GAGVSQSPSNKVTEKGKDVELRCDPISGHTALYWYRQSLGQGLEFLIYFQGNSAPDKSGLPSDRFSAERTGGSVSTLTIQRTQQEDSAVYLCASSQGLAGYNEQFFGPGTRLTVL.

This clonotype was seen only a few times. V usage is TRBV29-1 and J usage is TRBJ2-3, with D unclear. The V and J ends lost 8 bases and 4 bases respectively, with 10 bases between them. From germline, CDR1 is SQVTM and CDR2 ANQGSEA. The CDR3 contains 11 residues. CDR3 in amino acids: CSLKSSDTQYF. The CDR3 region has the DNA TGCAGCCTGAAATCGTCAGATACGCAGTATTTT.

This clonotype has only a few counts. The chain has TRBV28 and TRBJ2-7; D ambiguous. Germline assignment: CDR1 MDHEN and CDR2 SYDVKM. The CDR3 is 12 amino acids. The germline V and J ends were trimmed by 2 bases and 2 bases, with 4 bases remaining between them. CDR3 amino acids: CASSLRAYEQYF. The DNA of the CDR3 is TGTGCCAGCAGTTTACGTGCCTACGAGCAGTACTTC.

This clonotype was counted only a few times. The chain combines TRBV20-1 with TRBJ1-3, with 7 bases aligning to TRBD1. Germline CDR1 is DFQATT and CDR2 is SNEGSKA (reference sequence). The CDR3 is 15 residues long. Unmatched junction bases numbered 6, after V lost 0 bases and J lost 4 bases. The CDR3 coding sequence is TGCAGTGCTAGAGATCATCGGACAGGCGGAAACACCATATATTTT. Translated: CSARDHRTGGNTIYF.

In its sample, this clonotype was seen many times. The J gene is TRBJ1-1, the V gene TRBV28; no reliable D call. Looked up from germline, CDR1 is MDHEN and CDR2 is SYDVKM. CDR3 size: 11 residues. V lost 8 bases to trimming and J lost 1 base, with 5 bases between them. This CDR3 reads CASGRNTEAFF. CDR3 sequence (DNA): TGTGCCAGCGGGAGGAACACTGAAGCTTTCTTT.

This clonotype has just a few counts. V is TRBV6-1 and J is TRBJ2-5, with D unresolved. V was clipped by 0 bases and J by 0 bases, with 8 bases between them. Germline V CDR1 and CDR2: MNHNS, SASEGT. The CDR3 is 15 residues long. This chain's CDR3 is CASSEAWLYQETQYF. The CDR3 DNA reads as TGTGCCAGCAGTGAAGCTTGGCTCTACCAAGAGACCCAGTACTTC.

The CDR3 is CASSQTSGRASEQYF. The CDR3 nucleotides are TGTGCCAGCAGCCAAACTAGCGGGAGGGCCAGCGAGCAGTACTTC. The V gene is TRBV7-2, the J gene TRBJ2-7; 13 nucleotides match TRBD2. Per germline, CDR1 SGHTA and CDR2 FQGNSA. This CDR3 contains 15 residues. Trimming cost V 5 bases and J 6 bases; bases outside gene matches: 7.

Only a few counts were recorded for this clonotype. This chain connects TRBV2 to TRBJ1-5; D is unclear. The V end was cut by 4 bases, the J end by 3 bases, with 7 bases between. CDR3 length: 13 residues. Germline CDR1 SNHLY, CDR2 FYNNEI. As DNA, the CDR3 is TGTGCCAGCAGTGCCAGCCTCAATCAGCCCCAGCATTTT. Protein sequence: CASSASLNQPQHF.